This T cell receptor (beta chain) was documented in a study of blood T cell repertoires in COVID-19. Study details: From the United States, Italy and Spain came samples of acute and convalescent COVID-19.

Original analysis: Reference gene primer amplification gave estimated nucleated cell counts. The table came from immunoSEQ multiplex PCR; TCRdb's copy has only in-frame clones and leaves some out. V, J and clone size are those of that table, while D and trimming were read from the DNA. The sample has under 300,000 clones, 75% to 90% seen once. V lost 1 base and J lost 1, with 8 bases in between. The CDR3 is made up of 14 amino acids. The V gene's germline CDR1 is GTSNPN and CDR2 SVGIG (reference sequence). Those who participated ranged in age from roughly 18 to 90 years and resided in about 24 US areas. Cohorts were assigned according to the clinical history that participants reported.

The clonotype was recovered from a woman younger than 30 who had recovered from COVID-19. Sequencing used PBMCs or T cells enriched from blood (not recorded which). This sequence joins TRBV30 and TRBJ2-1, with D tentatively TRBD2 (6 bases). Written as DNA, the CDR3 is TGTGCCTGGAGTGGCGGGACTTCCTACAATGAGCAGTTCTTC. This codes for CAWSGGTSYNEQFF.